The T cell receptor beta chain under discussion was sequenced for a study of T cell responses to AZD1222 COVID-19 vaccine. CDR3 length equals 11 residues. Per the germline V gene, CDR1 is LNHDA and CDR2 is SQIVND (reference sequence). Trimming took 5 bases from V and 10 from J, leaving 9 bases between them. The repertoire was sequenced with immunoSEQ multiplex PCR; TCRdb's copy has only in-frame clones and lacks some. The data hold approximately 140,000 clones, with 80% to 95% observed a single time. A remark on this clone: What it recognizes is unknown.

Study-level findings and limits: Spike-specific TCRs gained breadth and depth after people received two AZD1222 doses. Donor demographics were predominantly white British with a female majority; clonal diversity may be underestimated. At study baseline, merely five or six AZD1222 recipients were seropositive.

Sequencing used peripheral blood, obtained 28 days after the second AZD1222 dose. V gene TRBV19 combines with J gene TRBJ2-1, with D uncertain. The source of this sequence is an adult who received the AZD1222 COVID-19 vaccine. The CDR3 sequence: CASSPRSEQFF. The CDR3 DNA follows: TGTGCCAGTAGTCCACGGTCGGAGCAGTTCTTC.